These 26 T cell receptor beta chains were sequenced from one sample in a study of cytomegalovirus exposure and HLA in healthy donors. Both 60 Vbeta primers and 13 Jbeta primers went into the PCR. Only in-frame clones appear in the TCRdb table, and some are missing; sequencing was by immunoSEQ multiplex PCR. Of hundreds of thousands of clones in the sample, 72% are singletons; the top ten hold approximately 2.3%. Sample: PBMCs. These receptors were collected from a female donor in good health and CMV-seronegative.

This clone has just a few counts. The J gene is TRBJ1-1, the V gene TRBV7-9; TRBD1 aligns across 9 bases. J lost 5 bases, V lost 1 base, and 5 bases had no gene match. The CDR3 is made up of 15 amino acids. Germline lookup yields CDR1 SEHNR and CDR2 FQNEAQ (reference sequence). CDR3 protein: CASSLGTGGTTEAFF. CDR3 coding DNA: TGTGCCAGCAGCTTAGGTACAGGGGGCACGACTGAAGCTTTCTTT.

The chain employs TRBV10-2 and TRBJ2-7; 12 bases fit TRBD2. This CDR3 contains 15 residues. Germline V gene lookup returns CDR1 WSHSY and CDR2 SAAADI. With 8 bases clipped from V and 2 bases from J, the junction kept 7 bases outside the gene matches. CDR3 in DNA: TGCGCCAGCGGGACAGGACTAGCGGGACCCTACGAGCAGTACTTC. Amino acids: CASGTGLAGPYEQYF.

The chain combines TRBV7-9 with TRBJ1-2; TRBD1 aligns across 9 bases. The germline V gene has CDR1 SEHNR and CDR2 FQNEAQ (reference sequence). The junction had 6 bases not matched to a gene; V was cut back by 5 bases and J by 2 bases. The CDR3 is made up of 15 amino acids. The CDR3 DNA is TGTGCCAGCAGCCACCGACAGGGGGAGAACTATGGCTACACCTTC. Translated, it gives CASSHRQGENYGYTF.

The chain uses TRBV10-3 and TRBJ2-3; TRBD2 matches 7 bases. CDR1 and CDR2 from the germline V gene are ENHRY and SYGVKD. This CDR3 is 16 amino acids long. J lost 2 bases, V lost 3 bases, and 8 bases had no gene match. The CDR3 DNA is TGTGCCATCAGTGAAGGGGCGGGAGCTACCACAGATACGCAGTATTTT. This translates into CAISEGAGATTDTQYF.

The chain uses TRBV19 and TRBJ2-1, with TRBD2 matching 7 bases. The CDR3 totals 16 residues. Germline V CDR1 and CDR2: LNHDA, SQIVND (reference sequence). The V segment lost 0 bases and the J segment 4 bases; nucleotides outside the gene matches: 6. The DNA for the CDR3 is TGTGCCAGTAGTATAGATGGGGCGGGAGATTACAATGAGCAGTTCTTC. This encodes CASSIDGAGDYNEQFF.

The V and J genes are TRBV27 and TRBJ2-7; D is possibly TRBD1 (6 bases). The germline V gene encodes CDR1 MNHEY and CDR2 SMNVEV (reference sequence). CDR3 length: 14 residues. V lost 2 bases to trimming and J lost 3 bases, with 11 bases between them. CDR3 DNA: TGTGCCAGCAGTTTAAAACAGGGTGTCTACGAGCAGTACTTC. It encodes CASSLKQGVYEQYF.

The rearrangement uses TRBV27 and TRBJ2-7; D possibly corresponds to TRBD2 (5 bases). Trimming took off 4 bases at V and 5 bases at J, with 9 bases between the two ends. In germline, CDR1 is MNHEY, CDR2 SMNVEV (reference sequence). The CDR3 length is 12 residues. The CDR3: CASSSGSNEQYF. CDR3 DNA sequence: TGTGCCAGCAGTTCGGGGTCTAACGAGCAGTACTTC.

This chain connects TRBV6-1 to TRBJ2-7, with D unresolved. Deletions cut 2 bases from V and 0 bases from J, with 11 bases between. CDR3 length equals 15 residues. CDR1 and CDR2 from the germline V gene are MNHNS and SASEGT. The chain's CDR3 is CASSEYAVTSYEQYF. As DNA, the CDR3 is TGTGCCAGCAGTGAATATGCGGTGACCTCCTACGAGCAGTACTTC.

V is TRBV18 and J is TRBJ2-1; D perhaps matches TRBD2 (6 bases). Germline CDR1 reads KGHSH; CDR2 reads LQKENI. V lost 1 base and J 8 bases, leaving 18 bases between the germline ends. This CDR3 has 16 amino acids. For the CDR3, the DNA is TGTGCCAGCTCACCACAGGAGACTAGTGGTGTGGATGAGCAGTTCTTC. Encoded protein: CASSPQETSGVDEQFF.

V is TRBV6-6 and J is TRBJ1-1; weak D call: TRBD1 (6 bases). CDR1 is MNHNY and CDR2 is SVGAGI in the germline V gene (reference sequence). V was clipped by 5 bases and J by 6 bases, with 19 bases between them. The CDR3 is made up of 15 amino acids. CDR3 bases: TGTGCCAGCAGTCCGAAAACAGGGTACGGCGCTGAAGCTTTCTTT. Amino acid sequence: CASSPKTGYGAEAFF.

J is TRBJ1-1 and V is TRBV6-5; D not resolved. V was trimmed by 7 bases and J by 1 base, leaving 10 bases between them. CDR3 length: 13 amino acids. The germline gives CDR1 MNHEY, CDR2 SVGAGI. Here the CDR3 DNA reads TGTGCCAGCACCTATGCCGGGAACACTGAAGCTTTCTTT. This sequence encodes CASTYAGNTEAFF.

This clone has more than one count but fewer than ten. In DNA form, the CDR3 reads TGTGCCAGCAGTTTACCCCCCGGGACTAGCGGTTCCAGCTCCTACGAGCAGTACTTC. This translates into CASSLPPGTSGSSSYEQYF. The chain joins TRBV28 to TRBJ2-7; 11 positions match TRBD2. Losses at the gene ends were 2 bases for V and 0 bases for J; bases not matched to a gene: 12. The length of the CDR3 is 19 residues. From germline, CDR1 is MDHEN and CDR2 SYDVKM. The complete variable domain, with remaining parts taken from reference TRBV28 and TRBJ2-7, reads DVKVTQSSRYLVKRTGEKVFLECVQDMDHENMFWYRQDPGLGLRLIYFSYDVKMKEKGDIPEGYSVSREKKERFSLILESASTNQTSMYLCASSLPPGTSGSSSYEQYFGPGTRLTVT.

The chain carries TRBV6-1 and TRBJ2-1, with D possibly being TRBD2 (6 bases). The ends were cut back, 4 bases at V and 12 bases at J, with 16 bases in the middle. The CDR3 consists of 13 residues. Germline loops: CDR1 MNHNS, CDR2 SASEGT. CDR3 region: CASSVVSSGGQFF. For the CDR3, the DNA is TGTGCCAGCAGTGTGGTGTCCTCCGGGGGGCAGTTCTTC.

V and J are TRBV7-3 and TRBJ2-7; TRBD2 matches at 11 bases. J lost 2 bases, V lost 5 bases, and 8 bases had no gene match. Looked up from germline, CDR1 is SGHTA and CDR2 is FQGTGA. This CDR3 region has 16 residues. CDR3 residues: CASSVHGTSGPYEQYF. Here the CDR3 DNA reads TGTGCCAGCAGCGTCCACGGGACTAGCGGTCCCTACGAGCAGTACTTC.

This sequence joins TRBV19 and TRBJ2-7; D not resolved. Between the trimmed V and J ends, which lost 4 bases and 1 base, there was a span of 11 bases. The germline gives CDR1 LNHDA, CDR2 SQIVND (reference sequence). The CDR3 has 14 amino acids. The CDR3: CASSTGPISYEQYF. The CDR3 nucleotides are TGTGCCAGTAGTACTGGGCCCATTTCCTACGAGCAGTACTTC.

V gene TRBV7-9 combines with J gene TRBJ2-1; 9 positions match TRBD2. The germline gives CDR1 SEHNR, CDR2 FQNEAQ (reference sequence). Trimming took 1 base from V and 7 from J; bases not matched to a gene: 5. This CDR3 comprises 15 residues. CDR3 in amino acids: CASSLGLSGSNEQFF. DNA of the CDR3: TGTGCCAGCAGCTTAGGTCTTAGCGGGAGTAATGAGCAGTTCTTC.

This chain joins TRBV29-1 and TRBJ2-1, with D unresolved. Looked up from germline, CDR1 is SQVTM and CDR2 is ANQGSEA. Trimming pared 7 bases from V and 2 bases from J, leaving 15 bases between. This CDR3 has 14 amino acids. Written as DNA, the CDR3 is TGCAGCGCCCGCGAATCGGGTCCCTACAATGAGCAGTTCTTC. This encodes CSARESGPYNEQFF.

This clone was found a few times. Here the CDR3 reads CASSYVGGHQPQHF. The CDR3 DNA follows: TGTGCCAGCAGTTACGTAGGGGGTCATCAGCCCCAGCATTTT. This sequence joins TRBV6-5 and TRBJ1-5; D might be TRBD1 (6 bases). Germline V gene sequence: CDR1 MNHEY, CDR2 SVGAGI. The CDR3 is 14 residues long. Trimming pared 2 bases from V and 5 bases from J, leaving 10 bases between.

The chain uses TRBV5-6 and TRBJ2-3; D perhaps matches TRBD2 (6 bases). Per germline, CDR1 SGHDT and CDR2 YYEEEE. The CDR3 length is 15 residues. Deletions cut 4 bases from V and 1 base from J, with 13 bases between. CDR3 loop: CASSRGSRGTDTQYF. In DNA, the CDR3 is TGTGCCAGCAGCCGGGGGTCACGAGGCACAGATACGCAGTATTTT.

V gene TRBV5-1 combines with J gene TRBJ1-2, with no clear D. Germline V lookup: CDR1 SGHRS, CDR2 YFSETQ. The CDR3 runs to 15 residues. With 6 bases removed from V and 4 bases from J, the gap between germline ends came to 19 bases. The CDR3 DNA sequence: TGCGCCAGCACCCCCACCGACGGAGCCGGCTATGGCTACACCTTC. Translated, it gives CASTPTDGAGYGYTF.

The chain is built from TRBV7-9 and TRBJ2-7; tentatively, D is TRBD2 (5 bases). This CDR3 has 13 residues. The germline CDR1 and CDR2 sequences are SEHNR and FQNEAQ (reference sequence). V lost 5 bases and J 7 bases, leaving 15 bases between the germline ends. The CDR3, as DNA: TGTGCCAGCAGCCCCCGGGGTAGGATTGAGCAGTACTTC. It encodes CASSPRGRIEQYF.

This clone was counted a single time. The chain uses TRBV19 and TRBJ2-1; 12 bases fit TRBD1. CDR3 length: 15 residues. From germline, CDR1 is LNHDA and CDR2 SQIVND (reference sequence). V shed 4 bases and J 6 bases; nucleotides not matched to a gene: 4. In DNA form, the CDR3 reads TGTGCCAGTAGTAAAGGGACAGGGGGCCTCAATGAGCAGTTCTTC. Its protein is CASSKGTGGLNEQFF.

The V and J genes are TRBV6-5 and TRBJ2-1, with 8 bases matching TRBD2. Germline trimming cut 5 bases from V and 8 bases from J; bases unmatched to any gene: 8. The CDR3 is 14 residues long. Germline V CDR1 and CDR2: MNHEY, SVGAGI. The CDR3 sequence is CASSQRESVDEQFF. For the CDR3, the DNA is TGTGCCAGCAGTCAGCGGGAGTCGGTCGATGAGCAGTTCTTC.

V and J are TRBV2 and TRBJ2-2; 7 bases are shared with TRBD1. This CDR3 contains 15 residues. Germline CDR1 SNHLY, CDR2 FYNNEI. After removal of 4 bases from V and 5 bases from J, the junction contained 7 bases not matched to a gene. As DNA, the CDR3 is TGTGCCAGCAGTGGGGGGACAGCTCTAACCGGGGAGCTGTTTTTT. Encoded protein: CASSGGTALTGELFF.

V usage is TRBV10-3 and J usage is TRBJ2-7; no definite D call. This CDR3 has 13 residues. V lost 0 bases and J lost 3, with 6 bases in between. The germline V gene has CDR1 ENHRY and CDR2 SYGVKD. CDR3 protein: CAISESSYYEQYF. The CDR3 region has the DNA TGTGCCATCAGTGAGTCTAGTTACTACGAGCAGTACTTC.

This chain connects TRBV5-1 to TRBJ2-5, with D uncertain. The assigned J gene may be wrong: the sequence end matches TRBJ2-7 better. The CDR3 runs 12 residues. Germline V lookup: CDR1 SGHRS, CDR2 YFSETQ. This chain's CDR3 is CASSLDNYEQYF. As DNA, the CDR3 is TGCGCCAGCAGCTTGGATAACTACGAGCAGTACTTC.